The entry that follows covers one T cell receptor (beta chain) sequence. The count of this clone is one. Its antigen is not yet known. No base qualities exist here, and no much larger clone lies one base off it. The library came from the immunoSEQ multiplex PCR assay. Entries here come from immuneACCESS through TCRdb and include only in-frame sequences with V and J called. Some clones fail to appear in such tables; in the studies checked, an unresolved V gene covers under half of the shortfall, and the cause of the remainder is unknown. The sample table lists over 45,000 clones, roughly four fifths of them with a count of one. In total, the top ten clones hold roughly 15% of the sample. In this study, focal radiation therapy paired with CTLA-4 blockade (ipilimumab) was tested in patients who had chemo-refractory metastatic non-small-cell lung cancer. The sample belongs to a study of radiotherapy plus CTLA-4 blockade in lung cancer (dated by TCRdb to the late 2010s). Background on the whole study: Objective responses were observed in approximately 17% of enrolled patients, and disease control was achieved in 25% to 35%.

V is reduced by 3 bases and J by 0 bases, leaving a spacing of 8 bases between them. Sequences SGHVS (CDR1) and FNYEAQ (CDR2) are obtained from the germline V gene. CDR3 length: 14 amino acids, cysteine to phenylalanine. The entry retains the CDR3 DNA only, 42 bases that are in frame from base 1. General conclusions and limits of the study: After treatment with radiotherapy and ipilimumab, TCR clones that came from tumors expanded in the peripheral blood. Early dynamic changes in blood T cell clones, together with increased serum interferon-beta after radiation, were reported as the strongest predictors of response.

The source is a human donor with non-small cell lung cancer who had a complete response to radiotherapy plus ipilimumab. The sample consisted of peripheral blood, taken from a patient treated with radiotherapy plus ipilimumab. Here the chain combines TRBV7-6 and TRBJ2-5, with the D gene uncertain. The sequenced DNA: TGTGCCAGCAGCTTGGGCCAGTACCAAGAGACCCAGTACTTC. This is translated as CASSLGQYQETQYF.